This entry lists 14 T cell receptor beta chains sequenced from one sample in a study of EBV T-cell therapy then PD-1 blockade in nasopharyngeal carcinoma. Clones were read by immunoSEQ multiplex PCR, and TCRdb kept only the in-frame ones, dropping some. This sample has 20,000 to 25,000 clones; 82% occur once, and the top ten carry approximately 24%. Which antigens these TCRs recognize remains unknown. The sample's treatment: AdE1-LMPpoly-expanded autologous EBV-specific T-cell therapy followed by anti-PD-1 nivolumab. The sample here was CD8+ T cells from blood, taken at day -245 from a patient whose treatment included autologous EBV-specific T cells and nivolumab. The origin of the receptors is a man in his forties with nasopharyngeal carcinoma.

The CDR3 is CASIQGLAEAFF. The DNA for the CDR3 is TGTGCCAGCATCCAGGGGTTGGCTGAAGCTTTCTTT. This sequence joins TRBV6-1 and TRBJ1-1; the D gene is possibly TRBD1 (6 bases). The CDR3 loop spans 12 amino acids. The germline V and J ends were trimmed by 7 bases and 6 bases, with 12 bases remaining between them. Germline CDR1 and CDR2: MNHNS and SASEGT.

The V and J genes are TRBV6-6 and TRBJ2-7, with TRBD2 matching 7 bases. The CDR3 has 13 amino acids. CDR1 and CDR2 from the germline V gene are MNHNY and SVGAGI (reference sequence). V lost 1 base and J lost 6; bases outside the gene matches: 3. The CDR3 reads CASSYLWGGEQYF. The DNA for the CDR3 is TGTGCCAGCAGTTACTTATGGGGGGGCGAGCAGTACTTC.

This clone was counted a single time. The chain couples TRBV2 to TRBJ2-4, with D possibly TRBD2 on 6 matching bases. This CDR3 region has 16 residues. Germline CDR1 and CDR2: SNHLY and FYNNEI. V dropped 2 bases and J dropped 0 bases, with 11 bases sitting between them. DNA of the CDR3: TGTGCCAGCAGTGAACCGGGGGACGAAGCCAAAAACATTCAGTACTTC. Protein sequence: CASSEPGDEAKNIQYF.

V gene TRBV7-6 combines with J gene TRBJ2-7; tentatively, D is TRBD1 (6 bases). Trimming shortened V by 8 bases and J by 2 bases, and 19 bases separated the two germline ends. This CDR3 has 15 amino acids. From germline, CDR1 is SGHVS and CDR2 FNYEAQ. The CDR3 bases are TGTGCCAGCTGCCCAGGGGCAGGGGCGGCCTACGAGCAGTACTTC. Amino acid sequence: CASCPGAGAAYEQYF. Filled out from reference TRBV7-6 and TRBJ2-7, the complete variable domain reads GAGVSQSPRYKVTKRGQDVALRCDPISGHVSLYWYRQALGQGPEFLTYFNYEAQQDKSGLPNDRFSAERPEGSISTLTIQRTEQRDSAMYRCASCPGAGAAYEQYFGPGTRLTVT.

J is TRBJ1-5 and V is TRBV30; D unresolved. CDR3 length: 14 amino acids. Germline loops: CDR1 GTSNPN, CDR2 SVGIG (reference sequence). V was clipped by 2 bases and J by 2 bases, with 10 bases between them. CDR3 coding DNA: TGTGCCTGGAGTCGGGATAGGGGCAATCAGCCCCAGCATTTT. This codes for CAWSRDRGNQPQHF.

V is TRBV4-3 and J is TRBJ1-2, with D possibly being TRBD1 (6 bases). In germline, CDR1 is LGHNA, CDR2 YSLEER. The CDR3 is made up of 15 amino acids. V gave up 0 bases and J gave up 1 base, with 9 bases separating them. This CDR3 is CASSQDEGGNYGYTF. The DNA for the CDR3 is TGCGCCAGCAGCCAAGATGAAGGGGGTAACTATGGCTACACCTTC.

V gene TRBV3-1 (or the pseudogene TRBV3-2) combines with J gene TRBJ2-5; 7 bases are shared with TRBD1. Germline V CDR1 and CDR2: LGHDT, YNNKEL (reference sequence). The CDR3 has 15 residues. After removal of 5 bases from V and 2 bases from J, the junction contained 8 bases not matched to a gene. DNA for the CDR3: TGTGCCAGCAGCAGGGTTGACAGGGAGCAAGAGACCCAGTACTTC. This sequence encodes CASSRVDREQETQYF.

The chain has TRBV5-6 and TRBJ1-5; D gene uncertain. This CDR3 is 15 amino acids long. V was cut by 3 bases and J by 4 bases, with 14 bases left in between. The V gene's germline CDR1 is SGHDT and CDR2 YYEEEE. Here the CDR3 DNA reads TGTGCCAGCAGCTGGTCATGGCAGCCAAATCAGCCCCAGCATTTT. Its protein product is CASSWSWQPNQPQHF.

This clone was seen more than once but under ten times. This chain links TRBV10-1 with TRBJ2-7, with D possibly being TRBD1 (6 bases). The germline V and J ends were trimmed by 3 bases and 3 bases, with 12 bases remaining between them. The CDR3 has 14 residues. Germline V lookup: CDR1 WNHNN, CDR2 SYGVQD (reference sequence). In nucleotides, the CDR3 is TGCGCCAGCAGTGAAGGGGGACAAGTCTACGAGCAGTACTTC. Residues: CASSEGGQVYEQYF.

The V gene is TRBV6-5, the J gene TRBJ2-3, with TRBD1 identical over 7 bases. CDR3 length: 14 residues. With V trimmed by 6 bases and J by 2 bases, 5 bases remained unmatched. Germline values: CDR1 MNHEY, CDR2 SVGAGI. The CDR3 coding sequence is TGTGCCAGCAGGTCACAGGGGAACACAGATACGCAGTATTTT. Protein: CASRSQGNTDTQYF.

The V call is TRBV5-5, the J call TRBJ2-1; 7 bases agree with TRBD1. Trimming took 4 bases from V and 0 from J; bases not matched to a gene: 7. Germline lookup yields CDR1 SGHKS and CDR2 YYEKEE (reference sequence). This CDR3 is built from 16 residues. DNA for the CDR3: TGTGCCAGCAGCGGAATGACAGGGAGCTCCTACAATGAGCAGTTCTTC. It encodes CASSGMTGSSYNEQFF.

This clone was seen a handful of times. The chain combines TRBV3-1 (or the pseudogene TRBV3-2) with TRBJ2-5, with TRBD1 matching over 9 bases. There are 15 residues in the CDR3. Germline CDR1 is LGHDT and CDR2 is YNNKEL (reference sequence). V dropped 1 base and J dropped 4; count of bases not matched to a gene: 4. CDR3 in amino acids: CASSQGTGDAETQYF. The CDR3 nucleotides read TGTGCCAGCAGCCAAGGGACAGGGGATGCAGAGACCCAGTACTTC.

V is TRBV9 and J is TRBJ2-1, with 10 bases lining up with TRBD1. The V segment lost 0 bases and the J segment 4 bases; nucleotides outside the gene matches: 10. CDR3 length: 18 amino acids. Germline CDR1 and CDR2: SGDLS and YYNGEE. Here the CDR3 reads CASSVDMTRGQGYNEQFF. CDR3 coding DNA: TGTGCCAGCAGCGTAGATATGACTAGGGGACAGGGGTACAATGAGCAGTTCTTC.

On this clone itself: Sequence at one end of the junction differs from germline and may be a read error. CDR3 nucleotides: TGCAGCGTAGAAGGGGGGAGGAGCGGTGGCTACACCTTC. As protein: CSVEGGRSGGYTF. This rearrangement joins TRBV29-1 to TRBJ1-2, with D tentatively TRBD1 (6 bases). This CDR3 is built from 13 residues. Germline V gives CDR1 SQVTM, CDR2 ANQGSEA.